This T cell receptor (beta chain) was retrieved from a study of T cell responses to AZD1222 COVID-19 vaccine. Study results and caveats: Possibly, clonal diversity was underestimated; donors were largely white British and included more females.

This clone was seen only a few times. The target antigen is unknown. The CDR3 is made up of 15 amino acids. The V end lost 0 bases, the J end lost 5 bases, and 13 bases lay between the germline ends. Per the germline V gene, CDR1 is MNHEY and CDR2 is SMNVEV (reference sequence). TCRdb keeps only in-frame clones here, not all; method: immunoSEQ multiplex PCR. The table shows about 120,000 clones, with roughly 86% occurring only once. The receptor comes from an adult who received the AZD1222 COVID-19 vaccine. This chain joins TRBV27 and TRBJ1-1, with D perhaps TRBD1 (6 bases). The sequenced sample was peripheral blood, obtained 28 days after the second AZD1222 dose. CDR3 DNA sequence: TGTGCCAGCAGTTTATCGTTGATAGGGGGGACTGAAGCTTTCTTT. This codes for CASSLSLIGGTEAFF.